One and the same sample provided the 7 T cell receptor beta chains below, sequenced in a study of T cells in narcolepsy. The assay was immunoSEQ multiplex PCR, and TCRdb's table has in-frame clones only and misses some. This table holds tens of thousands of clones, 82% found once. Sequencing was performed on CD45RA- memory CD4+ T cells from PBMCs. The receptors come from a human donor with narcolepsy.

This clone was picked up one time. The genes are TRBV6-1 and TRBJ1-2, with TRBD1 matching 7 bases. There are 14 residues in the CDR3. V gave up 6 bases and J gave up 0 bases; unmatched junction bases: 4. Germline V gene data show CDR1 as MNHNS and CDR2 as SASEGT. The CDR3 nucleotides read TGTGCCAGCAGGGGGGACAGACCTAACTATGGCTACACCTTC. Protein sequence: CASRGDRPNYGYTF.

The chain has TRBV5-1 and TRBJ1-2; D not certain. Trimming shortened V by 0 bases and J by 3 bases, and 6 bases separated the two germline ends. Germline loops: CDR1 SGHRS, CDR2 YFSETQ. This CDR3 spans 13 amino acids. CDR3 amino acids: CASSLDVYYGYTF. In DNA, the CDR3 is TGCGCCAGCAGCTTGGACGTATACTATGGCTACACCTTC.

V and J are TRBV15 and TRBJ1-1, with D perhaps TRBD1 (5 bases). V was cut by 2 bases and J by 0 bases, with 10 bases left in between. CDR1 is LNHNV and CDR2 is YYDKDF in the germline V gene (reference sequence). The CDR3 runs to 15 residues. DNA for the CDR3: TGTGCCACCAGCAGAAATCTACAGGTGAACACTGAAGCTTTCTTT. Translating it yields CATSRNLQVNTEAFF.

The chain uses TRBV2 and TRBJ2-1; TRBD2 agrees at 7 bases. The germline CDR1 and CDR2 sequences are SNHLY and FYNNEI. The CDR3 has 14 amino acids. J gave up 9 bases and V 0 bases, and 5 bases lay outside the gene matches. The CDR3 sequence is CASSEALPGGEQFF. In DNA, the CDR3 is TGTGCCAGCAGTGAAGCGCTTCCGGGGGGTGAGCAGTTCTTC.

The CDR3, as DNA: TGTGCCAGCAGCTTAGTGGAGAATCAGCCCCAGCATTTT. Residues: CASSLVENQPQHF. The V call is TRBV7-2, the J call TRBJ1-5; D remains unclear. Germline CDR1 SGHTA, CDR2 FQGNSA. The germline V and J ends were trimmed by 1 base and 4 bases, with 5 bases remaining between them. The length of the CDR3 is 13 residues.

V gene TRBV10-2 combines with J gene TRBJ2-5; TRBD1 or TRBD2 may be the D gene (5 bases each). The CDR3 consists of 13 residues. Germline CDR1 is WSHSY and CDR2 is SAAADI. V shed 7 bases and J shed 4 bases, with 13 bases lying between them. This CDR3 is CASTGSTRETQYF. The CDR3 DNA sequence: TGCGCCAGCACAGGGAGTACGCGAGAGACCCAGTACTTC.

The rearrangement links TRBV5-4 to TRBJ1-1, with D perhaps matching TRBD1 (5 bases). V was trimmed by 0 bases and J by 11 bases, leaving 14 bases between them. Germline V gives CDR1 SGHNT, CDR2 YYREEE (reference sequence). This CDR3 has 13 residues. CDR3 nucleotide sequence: TGTGCCAGCAGCTTGGCGTCAGGGCGGAGGGCTTTCTTT. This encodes CASSLASGRRAFF.